One and the same sample provided the 14 T cell receptor beta chains below, sequenced in a study of blood T cells in healthy people across ages. For the second PCR, which ran for roughly 6 to 11 cycles, a sample-barcoded 5' primer and a J-beta primer mix were used. One entry per CDR3 protein results from TCRdb running MiXCR on the 5' RACE reads. The data contain about a million distinct CDR3 sequences, under 40% of them singletons. The specimen sequenced was blood. The source is a young man in good health.

Written as DNA, the CDR3 is TGCAGTGCCGAAAATGCTTTCTTT. Translating it yields CSAENAFF. V gene TRBV20-1 combines with J gene TRBJ1-1; D is undetermined. The germline V gene encodes CDR1 DFQATT and CDR2 SNEGSKA (reference sequence). There are 8 residues in the CDR3. Trimming took 6 bases from V and 11 from J, leaving 7 bases between them.

This chain connects TRBV6-5 to TRBJ1-5; the match to TRBD1 covers 7 bases. CDR3 length: 18 residues. V lost 0 bases and J lost 3; bases outside the gene matches: 11. Germline CDR1 and CDR2: MNHEY and SVGAGI. The CDR3 DNA is TGTGCCAGCAGTTACTCGTTTAGGGACAGCACCGTCAATCAGCCCCAGCATTTT. Translation gives CASSYSFRDSTVNQPQHF.

This chain joins TRBV2 and TRBJ2-1, with D unresolved. The V gene's germline CDR1 is SNHLY and CDR2 FYNNEI. The V and J ends lost 8 bases and 8 bases respectively, with 10 bases between them. The CDR3 loop spans 11 amino acids. The DNA of the CDR3 is TGTGCCAGCCCATACCCCGATGAGCAGTTCTTC. Translating it yields CASPYPDEQFF.

V is TRBV20-1 and J is TRBJ1-4; maybe TRBD1 (5 bases). Trimming took off 3 bases at V and 4 bases at J, with 12 bases between the two ends. The CDR3 length is 14 residues. Germline CDR1 reads DFQATT; CDR2 reads SNEGSKA (reference sequence). CDR3 residues: CSARGGDRNEKLFF. In DNA, the CDR3 is TGCAGTGCTAGGGGGGGGGACCGTAATGAAAAACTGTTTTTT.

This clonotype turned up a few times. The chain has TRBV29-1 and TRBJ1-1, with 7 bases aligning to TRBD1. Trimming removed 7 bases from V and 4 bases from J; junction bases left unmatched: 9. Germline lookup yields CDR1 SQVTM and CDR2 ANQGSEA. The CDR3 runs to 13 residues. The CDR3 region has the DNA TGCAGCGCTCTCGGACAGGTGGGCACTGAAGCTTTCTTT. This encodes CSALGQVGTEAFF. Filled out from reference TRBV29-1 and TRBJ1-1, the complete variable domain reads SAVISQKPSRDICQRGTSLTIQCQVDSQVTMMFWYRQQPGQSLTLIATANQGSEATYESGFVIDKFPISRPNLTFSTLTVSNMSPEDSSIYLCSALGQVGTEAFFGQGTRLTVV.

The V call is TRBV6-6, the J call TRBJ1-2; 9 nucleotides align to TRBD1. Germline V lookup: CDR1 MNHNY, CDR2 SVGAGI (reference sequence). This CDR3 contains 16 residues. J lost 4 bases, V lost 8 bases, and 14 bases had no gene match. The CDR3 DNA reads as TGTGCCAGCGCAAGGACAGGGGCCCGTCGGTTCTATGGCTACACCTTC. It specifies CASARTGARRFYGYTF.

CDR3 in amino acids: CSANGQNNEQFF. CDR3 sequence (DNA): TGCAGTGCCAACGGACAGAACAATGAGCAGTTCTTC. This rearrangement joins TRBV20-1 to TRBJ2-1; a weak D match, TRBD1 (6 bases). In germline, CDR1 is DFQATT, CDR2 SNEGSKA (reference sequence). The germline V and J ends were trimmed by 6 bases and 5 bases, with 11 bases remaining between them. The CDR3 is 12 residues long.

The chain employs TRBV20-1 and TRBJ2-2; D perhaps matches TRBD1 (5 bases). Germline V lookup: CDR1 DFQATT, CDR2 SNEGSKA (reference sequence). This CDR3 is built from 14 residues. Trimming took off 3 bases at V and 5 bases at J, with 13 bases between the two ends. CDR3 sequence reads: CSASRQGQTGELFF. The DNA for the CDR3 is TGCAGTGCTAGTCGGCAGGGCCAAACCGGGGAGCTGTTTTTT.

The chain joins TRBV14 to TRBJ2-1, with 8 bases that match TRBD1. Germline-derived CDR1 and CDR2 are SGHDN and FVKESK. CDR3 length equals 16 residues. With 4 bases clipped from V and 4 bases from J, the junction kept 9 bases outside the gene matches. CDR3 region: CASSPWQGAAYNEQFF. DNA for the CDR3: TGTGCCAGCAGCCCCTGGCAGGGGGCGGCTTACAATGAGCAGTTCTTC.

The chain employs TRBV2 and TRBJ2-1; no clear D gene. V lost 2 bases and J lost 3, with 8 bases in between. The CDR3 totals 14 residues. CDR1 is SNHLY and CDR2 is FYNNEI in the germline V gene. DNA for the CDR3: TGTGCCAGCAGTGAAAGAATCAACTACAATGAGCAGTTCTTC. It specifies CASSERINYNEQFF. Looking up the rest from reference TRBV2 and TRBJ2-1 gives the full variable domain: EPEVTQTPSHQVTQMGQEVILRCVPISNHLYFYWYRQILGQKVEFLVSFYNNEISEKSEIFDDQFSVERPDGSNFTLKIRSTKLEDSAMYFCASSERINYNEQFFGPGTRLTVL.

A note on this clonotype: An end of the junction differs from the germline gene, which may be a read error. The rearrangement joins TRBV7-3 to TRBJ1-2; TRBD1 is a possible D gene (6 bases). This CDR3 is built from 14 residues. Germline loops: CDR1 SGHTA, CDR2 FQGTGA. CDR3 DNA sequence: TGTGCCAGCAGCTCCACCGGGACAAAATATGGCTGCACCTTC. As protein: CASSSTGTKYGCTF.

The V call is TRBV20-1, the J call TRBJ2-5; a weak D match, TRBD1 (6 bases). The CDR3 sequence is 12 residues long. With 7 bases removed from V and 5 bases from J, the gap between germline ends came to 14 bases. In germline, CDR1 is DFQATT, CDR2 SNEGSKA (reference sequence). The CDR3, as DNA: TGCAGTGGCCAGGGGAAGTTCGAGACCCAGTACTTC. This gives the protein CSGQGKFETQYF.

The chain combines TRBV21-1 with TRBJ1-2; the table gives TRBD1 as D, unverified against the DNA. TRBV21-1 is flagged as a pseudogene. The length of the CDR3 is 10 residues. The DNA for the CDR3 is TGTGCCGGGGGGTCTAATGGCTACACCTTC. Protein: CAGGSNGYTF.

This clonotype was observed a handful of times. The genes are TRBV6-6 and TRBJ2-1, with D uncertain. In germline, CDR1 is MNHNY, CDR2 SVGAGI (reference sequence). V was clipped by 6 bases and J by 6 bases, with 18 bases between them. CDR3 length equals 15 residues. The CDR3 loop is CASRLPTNWGNEQFF. The CDR3 DNA reads TGTGCCAGCAGGCTCCCTACGAATTGGGGCAATGAGCAGTTCTTC.